This T cell receptor (beta chain) was captured in a study of vaccination effects on CD4 cells after COVID-19. Study results and limitations: Convalescent patients were few in the study, and early post-infection timepoints were absent.

Only in-frame clones appear in the TCRdb table, and some are missing; sequencing was by immunoSEQ multiplex PCR. This sample yields about 41,000 clones, of which 70% to 85% are seen a single time; 2.9% belongs to the top ten. As concerns this clone: As yet, its antigen is unknown.

Viral peptide pools were used in the ViraFEST assay to expand antigen-specific CD4+ T cells, and sequencing came afterward. The culture ran for approximately 10 days, and then CD4+ T cells were isolated. The study found no prior SARS-CoV-2 infection in the vaccine recipients, who tested negative for nucleocapsid antibodies. A density of about 2.2 million PBMC per well was used; these cells were cultured with approximately 9.3 IU/ml IL-2 and approximately 10 ug/ml peptides. The authors replaced half the medium with IL-2 medium on days 3 and 7. V gave up 7 bases and J gave up 3 bases, with 14 bases separating them. The CDR3 runs to 14 residues. Germline-derived CDR1 and CDR2 are KGHDR and SFDVKD.

The source was CD4+ T cells from PBMCs cultured with HCoV-NL63 spike peptides, collected before COVID-19 vaccination. The V and J genes are TRBV24-1 and TRBJ1-1; a possible D gene is TRBD1 (5 bases). The receptor was isolated from a human donor who received a COVID-19 vaccine. CDR3 loop: CATSPNRDYTEAFF. In nucleotides, the CDR3 is TGTGCCACCAGCCCAAACCGGGACTACACTGAAGCTTTCTTT.